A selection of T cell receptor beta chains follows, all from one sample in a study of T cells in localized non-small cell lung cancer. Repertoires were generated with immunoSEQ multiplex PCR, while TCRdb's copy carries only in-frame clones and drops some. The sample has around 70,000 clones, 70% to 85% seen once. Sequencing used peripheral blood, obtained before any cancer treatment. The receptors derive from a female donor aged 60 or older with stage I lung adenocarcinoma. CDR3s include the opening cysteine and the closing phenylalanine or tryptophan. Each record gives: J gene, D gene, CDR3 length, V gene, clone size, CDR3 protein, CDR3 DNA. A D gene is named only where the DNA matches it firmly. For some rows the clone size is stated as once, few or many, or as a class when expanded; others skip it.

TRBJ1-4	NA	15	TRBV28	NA	CASSSRGGTNEKLFF	TGTGCCAGCAGTTCAAGGGGGGGAACTAATGAAAAACTGTTTTTT
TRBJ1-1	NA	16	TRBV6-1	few	CASSEALRTVNTEAFF	TGTGCCAGCAGTGAAGCGCTTCGGACAGTGAACACTGAAGCTTTCTTT
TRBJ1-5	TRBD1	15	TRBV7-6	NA	CASSPRRAGGQPQHF	TGTGCCAGCAGCCCTAGGAGGGCAGGGGGTCAGCCCCAGCATTTT
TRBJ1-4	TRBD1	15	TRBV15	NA	CATSKTGGTNEKLFF	TGTGCCACCAGTAAGACAGGGGGGACTAATGAAAAACTGTTTTTT
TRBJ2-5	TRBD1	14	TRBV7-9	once	CASSYWDRGETQYF	TGTGCCAGCAGCTATTGGGACAGGGGAGAGACCCAGTACTTC
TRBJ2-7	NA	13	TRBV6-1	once	CAILSEVSGEQYF	TGTGCCATCCTTTCGGAGGTTTCCGGCGAGCAGTACTTC
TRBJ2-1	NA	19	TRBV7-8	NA	CASNGVGQGQFWSYNEQFF	TGTGCCAGCAATGGTGTGGGGCAGGGGCAGTTTTGGTCCTACAATGAGCAGTTCTTC
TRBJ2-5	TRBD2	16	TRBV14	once	CASSLKAGVGQETQYF	TGTGCCAGCAGCCTAAAAGCGGGAGTTGGGCAAGAGACCCAGTACTTC
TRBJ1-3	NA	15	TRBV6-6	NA	CASTLQGNSGNTIYF	TGTGCCAGCACCCTACAGGGCAACTCTGGAAACACCATATATTTT
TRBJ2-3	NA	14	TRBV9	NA	CASTRGDSTDTQYF	TGTGCCAGTACCAGGGGAGACAGCACAGATACGCAGTATTTT
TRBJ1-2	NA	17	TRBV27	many	CASSLFQPTGDVYGYTF	TGTGCCAGCAGTTTATTCCAACCGACAGGAGATGTCTATGGCTACACCTTC
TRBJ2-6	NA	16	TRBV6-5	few	CASSYLTGAGANVLTF	TGTGCCAGCAGTTACCTTACAGGAGCCGGGGCCAACGTCCTGACTTTC
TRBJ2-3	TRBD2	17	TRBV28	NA	CASLGTSGRGGTDTQYF	TGTGCCAGCCTGGGGACTAGCGGGAGAGGGGGCACAGATACGCAGTATTTT